The clone carrying this TCR beta chain was observed once. Its target is not known. Other DNA sequences within the sample encode an identical CDR3. The sample is drawn from a study of shared clonotypes between healthy human individuals. TCRdb's copy holds only in-frame clones and misses some; the assay was immunoSEQ multiplex PCR. The sample shows millions of clones, over 85% of them seen only once. Study outcomes and limitations: Sharing across four donors was seen in 4.5% to 5.5% of naive CD4 clonotypes. Deeper or shallower sequencing was expected to change how clonotypes are shared among donors.

There are 13 residues in the CDR3. V lost 5 bases to trimming and J lost 4 bases; unmatched junction nucleotides: 3. Looked up from germline, CDR1 is SGHRS and CDR2 is YFSETQ. The TCR sequence derives from a man aged 18 to 30 in good health. The V and J genes are TRBV5-1 and TRBJ2-1; TRBD1 agrees at 7 bases. The source material was naive CD4+ T cells sorted from blood. Regarding subset: CD45RA+ positively selected. CDR3 DNA: TGCGCCAGCAGTCCGGGACAGTACAATGAGCAGTTCTTC. Translating gives CASSPGQYNEQFF.